This TCR beta chain was sequenced for a study of CD8+CD57+ T cells in acquired aplastic anemia. In regard to this clonotype: Its ends do not fully match the called genes, so a read error is possible.

The CDR3 has 14 residues. Per the germline V gene, CDR1 is SGHTA and CDR2 is FQGNSA. Genomic DNA, the template, was used for profiling of the TCR beta VDJ and CDR3. Using its own MiXCR run on the reads, TCRdb lists one record per CDR3 protein. The sample holds approximately 250,000 distinct CDR3 sequences, 70% to 85% seen once. By flow cytometry, patients selected for sequencing had shown an expansion of CD8+CD57+ cells. The chain links TRBV7-2 to TRBJ2-3, with D possibly matching TRBD2 (6 bases). The sequenced sample consisted of sorted CD4+, CD8+, or CD8+CD57+ T cells (not recorded which) from PBMCs. This sequence originates from a human donor with aplastic anemia. CDR3 in DNA: TGTGCCAGCAGCTTAGCGGGGGGTCCCGATAAGCCACATTTT. Protein: CASSLAGGPDKPHF. Supplemented by reference TRBV7-2 and TRBJ2-3, the full variable domain reads GAGVSQSPSNKVTEKGKDVELRCDPISGHTALYWYRQSLGQGLEFLIYFQGNSAPDKSGLPSDRFSAERTGGSVSTLTIQRTQQEDSAVYLCASSLAGGPDKPHFGPGTRLTVL.